The clone carrying this T cell receptor beta chain was picked up a small number of times. Its cognate antigen is unknown. The authors split each subset's genomic DNA evenly across several immunoSEQ plates. Each PCR replicate from the sorted subsets contained approximately 0.2 ug DNA, which is tens of thousands of T cell genomes. The repertoire was sequenced with immunoSEQ multiplex PCR; TCRdb's copy has only in-frame clones and lacks some. The sample yields millions of clones, roughly nine tenths seen once. The entry originates in a study of shared clonotypes between healthy human individuals. Points from the study as a whole: Lower generation probabilities were found for non-shared clonotypes than for those shared by all four donors.

CDR1 and CDR2 from the germline V gene are LNHNV and YYDKDF (reference sequence). Trimming pared 3 bases from V and 8 bases from J, leaving 16 bases between. CDR3 size: 15 residues. Sequencing used naive CD4+ T cells sorted from blood. Subset described: CD45RA+ positively selected. The chain uses TRBV15 and TRBJ1-4; no definite D call. The origin of this receptor is a man in his late teens or twenties in good health. The CDR3 sequence: CATSRAGIVREKLFF. The CDR3 DNA sequence: TGTGCCACCAGCAGGGCCGGAATAGTAAGGGAAAAACTGTTTTTT.